The next 21 T cell receptor beta chains were all read from a single sample in a study of cytomegalovirus exposure and HLA in healthy donors (dated by TCRdb to about 2017). Receptor amplification or capture employed the immunoSEQ multiplex PCR assay. For the multiplex PCR, a mixture combining 60 forward primers for TCR Vbeta segments and 13 reverse primers for TCR Jbeta segments was used. TCRdb took over this immuneACCESS table, retaining in-frame rearrangements with V and J assigned. Such tables are incomplete; in checked studies, under half of the missing clones stem from an unresolved V gene, and the remainder is unexplained. The sample's records list under 150,000 clones. The top ten clones comprise roughly 2% of the sample. Source material: PBMCs. The origin of the receptors is a woman aged 60 to 75 in good health and CMV-seronegative.

V usage is TRBV5-4 and J usage is TRBJ2-1, with TRBD1 matching 8 bases. Germline CDR1 reads SGHNT; CDR2 reads YYREEE (reference sequence). The CDR3 consists of 16 residues. V shed 4 bases, J shed 4 bases, and the junction held 10 bases outside the gene matches. In DNA form, the CDR3 reads TGTGCCAGCAGCCCCATCGGACAGGGCCCTTACAATGAGCAGTTCTTC. It specifies CASSPIGQGPYNEQFF.

The V call is TRBV6-6, the J call TRBJ1-5; tentatively, D is TRBD1 (5 bases). The CDR3 covers 15 residues. Per germline, CDR1 MNHNY and CDR2 SVGAGI (reference sequence). The V end lost 0 bases, the J end lost 6 bases, and 12 bases lay between the germline ends. Here the CDR3 reads CASSYSGAQAQPQHF. The CDR3 nucleotides are TGTGCCAGCAGTTACTCAGGGGCGCAAGCTCAGCCCCAGCATTTT.

The chain couples TRBV15 to TRBJ1-5; tentatively, D is TRBD1 (5 bases). The germline gives CDR1 LNHNV, CDR2 YYDKDF (reference sequence). Trimming left V 3 bases short and J 7 bases short, with 16 bases between. The CDR3 contains 15 residues. The DNA of the CDR3 is TGTGCCACCAGCAGTCCGGGCCAGGGTGAGCAGCCCCAGCATTTT. Translation gives CATSSPGQGEQPQHF.

This sequence joins TRBV11-1 and TRBJ2-7; D unclear. The CDR3 runs 11 residues. Germline V gene lookup returns CDR1 SGHAT and CDR2 FQDESV (reference sequence). The germline V and J ends were trimmed by 5 bases and 3 bases, with 5 bases remaining between them. CDR3 protein: CASSQRYEQYF. The CDR3 DNA sequence: TGTGCCAGCAGCCAGCGCTACGAGCAGTACTTC.

This chain connects TRBV5-1 to TRBJ2-7; 9 nucleotides align to TRBD1. V trimming: 4 bases; J trimming: 3 bases; junction bases outside the gene matches: 8. CDR1 is SGHRS and CDR2 is YFSETQ in the germline V gene. The CDR3 contains 15 residues. CDR3 sequence reads: CASSPRQGGGYEQYF. The CDR3, as DNA: TGCGCCAGCAGCCCCAGACAGGGGGGCGGCTACGAGCAGTACTTC.

This chain uses TRBV18 with TRBJ1-1; D uncertain. Trimming pared 4 bases from V and 6 bases from J, leaving 18 bases between. CDR1 and CDR2 (germline): KGHSH, LQKENI. The CDR3 runs to 15 residues. CDR3: CASSHTDLREAEAFF. The CDR3 DNA reads as TGTGCCAGCTCACATACGGACCTCCGGGAGGCTGAAGCTTTCTTT.

The CDR3 sequence: CASRAQGAGANVLTF. The CDR3 nucleotides are TGTGCCAGCAGGGCACAGGGGGCTGGGGCCAACGTCCTGACTTTC. The chain is built from TRBV2 and TRBJ2-6; 8 positions agree with TRBD1. The germline V gene encodes CDR1 SNHLY and CDR2 FYNNEI. The CDR3 totals 15 residues. With V trimmed by 6 bases and J by 2 bases, 3 bases remained unmatched.

The chain has TRBV5-1 and TRBJ2-3; the match to TRBD2 covers 7 bases. Germline loops: CDR1 SGHRS, CDR2 YFSETQ. J was trimmed by 2 bases and V by 3 bases; bases with no gene match: 6. The CDR3 spans 15 residues. CDR3 in amino acids: CASSWTRAPTDTQYF. The CDR3, as DNA: TGCGCCAGCAGCTGGACTAGGGCCCCCACAGATACGCAGTATTTT.

The chain has TRBV30 and TRBJ2-3; possible D gene TRBD2, 6 bases. The CDR3 has 13 residues. Germline values: CDR1 GTSNPN, CDR2 SVGIG (reference sequence). V dropped 2 bases and J dropped 5 bases, with 11 bases sitting between them. In DNA, the CDR3 is TGTGCCTGGAGTATTAGCGGTCGAGATACGCAGTATTTT. It codes for CAWSISGRDTQYF.

V gene TRBV2 combines with J gene TRBJ2-4; D is uncertain. Trimming removed 2 bases at V and 0 bases at J, with 14 bases between. The CDR3 covers 17 residues. Germline-derived CDR1 and CDR2 are SNHLY and FYNNEI. CDR3 region: CASSESEIILAKNIQYF. The CDR3 coding sequence is TGTGCCAGCAGTGAATCTGAGATTATCCTAGCCAAAAACATTCAGTACTTC.

The chain joins TRBV7-9 to TRBJ1-2; 10 bases align to TRBD1. Losses at the gene ends were 5 bases for V and 5 bases for J; bases not matched to a gene: 5. The CDR3 spans 14 residues. Germline CDR1 reads SEHNR; CDR2 reads FQNEAQ (reference sequence). The CDR3 here is CASSTRDRGYGYTF. In DNA, the CDR3 is TGTGCCAGCAGCACACGGGACAGGGGTTATGGCTACACCTTC.

V and J are TRBV9 and TRBJ2-7; 11 bases map to TRBD2. Germline V CDR1 and CDR2: SGDLS, YYNGEE. There are 16 residues in the CDR3. V trimming: 2 bases; J trimming: 5 bases; junction bases outside the gene matches: 9. Here the CDR3 DNA reads TGTGCCAGCAGCGTTAGCGGGAGGGCCGGGTCCCACGAGCAGTACTTC. It translates to CASSVSGRAGSHEQYF.

V usage is TRBV6-4 and J usage is TRBJ1-1; TRBD1 is a possible D gene (5 bases). The V end lost 4 bases, the J end lost 0 bases, and 12 bases lay between the germline ends. The germline gives CDR1 MRHNA, CDR2 SNTAGT. The CDR3 sequence is 15 residues long. The CDR3, as DNA: TGTGCCAGCAGTGCCGAACCGACAGTGAACACTGAAGCTTTCTTT. Translating it yields CASSAEPTVNTEAFF.

The rearrangement uses TRBV4-1 and TRBJ2-6; D perhaps matches TRBD1 (6 bases). The CDR3 runs to 17 residues. CDR1 and CDR2 (germline): MGHRA, YSYEKL. V gave up 4 bases and J gave up 0 bases, with 13 bases separating them. The CDR3 is CASSRLQQGSGANVLTF. In nucleotides, the CDR3 is TGCGCCAGCAGCCGTTTGCAACAGGGCTCTGGGGCCAACGTCCTGACTTTC.

The V gene is TRBV10-3, the J gene TRBJ1-1, with D tentatively TRBD1 (6 bases). This CDR3 contains 16 residues. Trimming removed 3 bases at V and 2 bases at J, with 16 bases between. From germline, CDR1 is ENHRY and CDR2 SYGVKD. CDR3 nucleotide sequence: TGTGCCATCAGTGACCCCCCGGACAGAGTCAACACTGAAGCTTTCTTT. Translated, it gives CAISDPPDRVNTEAFF.

The chain recombines TRBV2 with TRBJ1-3, with a possible D match to TRBD1 (5 bases). Per germline, CDR1 SNHLY and CDR2 FYNNEI. This CDR3 contains 14 residues. Trimming took 6 bases from V and 3 from J, leaving 12 bases between them. The CDR3 bases are TGTGCCAGCAGAGCCCAGGGTGGTGGAAACACCATATATTTT. It is translated as CASRAQGGGNTIYF. Full variable domain (rest looked up from reference TRBV2 and TRBJ1-3): EPEVTQTPSHQVTQMGQEVILRCVPISNHLYFYWYRQILGQKVEFLVSFYNNEISEKSEIFDDQFSVERPDGSNFTLKIRSTKLEDSAMYFCASRAQGGGNTIYFGEGSWLTVV.

This chain links TRBV18 with TRBJ1-5, with 7 bases matching TRBD1. The J segment lost 10 bases and the V segment lost 6 bases, leaving 15 bases of the junction unmatched. The length of the CDR3 is 15 residues. Germline loops: CDR1 KGHSH, CDR2 LQKENI. The CDR3: CASSLTGQGESPQHF. CDR3 nucleotides: TGTGCCAGCTCTCTGACAGGGCAGGGGGAGTCACCCCAGCATTTT.

The V call is TRBV7-2, the J call TRBJ2-3; D is possibly TRBD1 (5 bases). CDR1 SGHTA and CDR2 FQGNSA come from the germline V gene. The CDR3 spans 16 residues. The germline V and J ends were trimmed by 0 bases and 8 bases, with 18 bases remaining between them. In DNA form, the CDR3 reads TGTGCCAGCAGCTTAGCGCGCCTCCCCCCACAGGTTACGCAGTATTTT. Protein product: CASSLARLPPQVTQYF.

This chain links TRBV30 with TRBJ2-1, with D perhaps matching TRBD2 (6 bases). This CDR3 has 14 amino acids. V was pared by 3 bases and J by 0 bases, with 9 bases between. Germline CDR1 and CDR2: GTSNPN and SVGIG (reference sequence). The CDR3 protein is CAWSPGSSYNEQFF. The CDR3 nucleotides read TGTGCCTGGAGCCCCGGGAGCTCCTACAATGAGCAGTTCTTC.

The V call is TRBV6-1, the J call TRBJ2-3, with 7 bases matching TRBD1. The CDR3 consists of 17 residues. The junction had 15 bases not matched to a gene; V was cut back by 3 bases and J by 6 bases. CDR1 is MNHNS, CDR2 SASEGT, per germline. The CDR3 DNA is TGTGCCAGCAGTGAGGGCGGCCCGGACAGGACCCTGGATACGCAGTATTTT. Its translation is CASSEGGPDRTLDTQYF.

The chain has TRBV11-2 and TRBJ2-7; tentatively, D is TRBD2 (5 bases). The germline V gene has CDR1 SGHAT and CDR2 FQNNGV. V was clipped by 3 bases and J by 4 bases, with 13 bases between them. CDR3 length: 14 residues. CDR3 in DNA: TGTGCCAGCAGCTTTAGTCAGGAGGCGTACGAGCAGTACTTC. Its protein product is CASSFSQEAYEQYF.